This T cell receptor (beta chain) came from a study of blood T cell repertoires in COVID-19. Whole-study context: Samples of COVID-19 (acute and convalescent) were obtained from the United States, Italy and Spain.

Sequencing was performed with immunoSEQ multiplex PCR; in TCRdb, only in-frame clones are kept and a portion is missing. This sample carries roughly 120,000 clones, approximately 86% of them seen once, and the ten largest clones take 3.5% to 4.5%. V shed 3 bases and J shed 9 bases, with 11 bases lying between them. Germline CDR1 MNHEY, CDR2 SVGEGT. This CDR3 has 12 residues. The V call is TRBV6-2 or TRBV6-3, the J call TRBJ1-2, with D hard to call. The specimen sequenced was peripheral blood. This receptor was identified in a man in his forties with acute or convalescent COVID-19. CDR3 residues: CASSYDGRSYTF. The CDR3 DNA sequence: TGTGCCAGCAGTTATGACGGGAGGAGCTACACCTTC.